This TCR beta chain was sequenced for a study of T cell clonotyping in hematopoietic cell transplantation. Overall study findings and caveats: Higher Inverse Simpson Index values in graft donor and pretransplant recipient predicted broader posttransplant TCR diversity. Recipient TCR diversity dropped after transplant; expanded clonotypes rose from day 30 to 180. CD4 and CD8 repertoire contributions could not be separated without sorting.

Sequencing used immunoSEQ multiplex PCR; TCRdb keeps in-frame clones, though not all of them. The sample has over 2,000 clones; about 80% are singletons. This clone was seen once. The antigen is not known. Germline CDR1 reads SGHAT; CDR2 reads FQNNGV. Between the trimmed V and J ends, which lost 5 bases and 1 base, there was a span of 11 bases. The CDR3 sequence is 14 residues long. The receptor was isolated from a male patient between 45 and 60 years old who had an allogeneic stem cell transplant from a related donor, so the T cells may come from the graft donor. Some clones in this sample may be carry-over from other donors' samples. The V and J genes are TRBV11-2 and TRBJ1-1; D is ambiguous. The sample in question was PBMCs, obtained 100 days after allogeneic stem cell transplant. The CDR3 bases are TGTGCCAGCAGCCCCCAACACCCGAACACTGAAGCTTTCTTT. Translated: CASSPQHPNTEAFF.